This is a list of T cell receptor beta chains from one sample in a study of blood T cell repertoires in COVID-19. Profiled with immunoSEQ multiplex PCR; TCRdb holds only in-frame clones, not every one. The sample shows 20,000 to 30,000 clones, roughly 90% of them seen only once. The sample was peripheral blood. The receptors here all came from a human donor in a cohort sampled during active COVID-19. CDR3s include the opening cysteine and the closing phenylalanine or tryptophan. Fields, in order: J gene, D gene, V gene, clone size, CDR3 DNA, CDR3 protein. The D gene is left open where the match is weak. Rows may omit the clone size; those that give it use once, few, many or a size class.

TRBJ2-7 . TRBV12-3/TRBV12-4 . TGTGCCAGCAGTTTGGGCACCACCTACGAGCAGTACTTC CASSLGTTYEQYF
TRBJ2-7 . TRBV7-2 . TGTGCCAGCAGCGCAGGACACTCCTACGAGCAGTACTTC CASSAGHSYEQYF
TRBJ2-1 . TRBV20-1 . TGCAGTGCCTTCTACAATGAGCAGTTCTTC CSAFYNEQFF
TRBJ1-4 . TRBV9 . TGTGCCAGCAGCGCCGGGGTGGGTGGTGAAAAACTGTTTTTT CASSAGVGGEKLFF
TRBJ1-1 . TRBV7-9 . TGTGCCAGCAGCTTAGACAGCAACACTGAAGCTTTCTTT CASSLDSNTEAFF
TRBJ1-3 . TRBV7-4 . TGTGCCAACCAAGAAAGAGCCTCTGGAAACACCATATATTTT CANQERASGNTIYF
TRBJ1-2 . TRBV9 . TGTGCCAGCAGCGTAGTGGGACAAACCTATGGCTACACCTTC CASSVVGQTYGYTF
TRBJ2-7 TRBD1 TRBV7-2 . TGTGCCAACAGCTTAAGGGACAGGGGGAGTGAGCAGTACTTC CANSLRDRGSEQYF
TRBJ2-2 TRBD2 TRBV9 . TGTGCCAGCAGCGCACATACTAGCGGGAGGGCTGCTGGGGAGCTGTTTTTT CASSAHTSGRAAGELFF
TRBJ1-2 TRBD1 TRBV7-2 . TGTGCCAGCAGCTACGGACAGGGGGCGTCTAACTATGGCTACACCTTC CASSYGQGASNYGYTF
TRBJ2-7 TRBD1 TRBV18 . TGTGCCAGCTCACAGACAGGGGGGTCCTACGAGCAGTACTTC CASSQTGGSYEQYF
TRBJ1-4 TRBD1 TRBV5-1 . TGCGCCAGCAGCCGGGACAGGGGAAATGAAAAACTGTTTTTT CASSRDRGNEKLFF
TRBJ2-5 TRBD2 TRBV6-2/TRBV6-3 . TGTGCCAGCAGTTACGGACTAGCGGGGACAGAGACCCAGTACTTC CASSYGLAGTETQYF
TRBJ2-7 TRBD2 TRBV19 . TGTGCCAGTAGTTTGACTAGCGGGAGTATAGACGAGCAGTACTTC CASSLTSGSIDEQYF
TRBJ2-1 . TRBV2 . TGTGCCAGCAGTACCGGGAATGAGCAGTTCTTC CASSTGNEQFF
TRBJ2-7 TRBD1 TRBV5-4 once TGTGCCAGCAGATCCCGACAGGGTATAGGCGAGCAGTACTTC CASRSRQGIGEQYF
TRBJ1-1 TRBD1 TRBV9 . TGTGCCAGCAGCTCGAGGACAGGGGGCACTGAAGCTTTCTTT CASSSRTGGTEAFF
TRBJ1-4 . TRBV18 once TGTGCCAGCTCACAGGTAGCAGCAACTAATGAAAAACTGTTTTTT CASSQVAATNEKLFF
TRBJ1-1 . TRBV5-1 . TGCGCCAGCGGCAAACAGGGGAACACTGAAGCTTTCTTT CASGKQGNTEAFF
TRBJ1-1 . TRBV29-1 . TGCAGCGTTGAAGAAAACGGTGGTACTGAAGCTTTCTTT CSVEENGGTEAFF
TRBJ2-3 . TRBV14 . TGTGCCAGCAGCCAAGCGAGGCGGGTGGCGCGGGATACGCAGTATTTT CASSQARRVARDTQYF
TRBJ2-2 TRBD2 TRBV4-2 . TGTGCCAGCAGCCAAGATAGGCTAGCGGGGAGGTGGACCGGGGAGCTGTTTTTT CASSQDRLAGRWTGELFF
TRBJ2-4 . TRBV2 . TGTGCCAGCAGCCCTCCGGGACTCAACATTCAGTACTTC CASSPPGLNIQYF
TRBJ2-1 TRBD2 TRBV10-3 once TGTGCCATCGGGGGACTAGCGGACCAGGGGGGGCAGTTCTTC CAIGGLADQGGQFF
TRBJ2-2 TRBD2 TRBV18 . TGTGCCAGCTCGCCCGGGACTAGCTCCCCCGGGGAGCTGTTTTTT CASSPGTSSPGELFF
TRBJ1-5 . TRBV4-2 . TGTGCCAGCAGCCAGGGGCAGGATCAGCCCCAGCATTTT CASSQGQDQPQHF
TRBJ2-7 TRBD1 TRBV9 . TGTGCCAGCAGCTCCCGGACAGGGAATTACTACGAGCAGTACTTC CASSSRTGNYYEQYF
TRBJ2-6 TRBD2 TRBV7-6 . TGTGCCAGCAGCTTAGTTAGCGGGAGTGGTACTGGGGCCAACGTCCTGACTTTC CASSLVSGSGTGANVLTF
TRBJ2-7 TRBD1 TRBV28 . TGTGCCAGCAGTGGGACAGGGGCGGCCTACGAGCAGTACTTC CASSGTGAAYEQYF
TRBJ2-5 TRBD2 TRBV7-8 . TGTGCCAGCAGCTTGGGGGGGGGTCAAGAGACCCAGTACTTC CASSLGGGQETQYF
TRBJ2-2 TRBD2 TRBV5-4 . TGTGCCAGCAGCTTAGGCGGGACTAGCGGGGGGTCAAACACCGGGGAGCTGTTTTTT CASSLGGTSGGSNTGELFF
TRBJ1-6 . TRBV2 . TGTGCCAGCAGGCCTACAGGGAATTCACCCCTCCACTTT CASRPTGNSPLHF
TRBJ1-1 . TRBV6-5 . TGTGCCAGCAGCCGAATAAAGGCGGCGAACACTGAAGCTTTCTTT CASSRIKAANTEAFF
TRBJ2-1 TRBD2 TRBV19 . TGTGCCAGTAGGGCTAGCGGGAGTCTCAATGAGCAGTTCTTC CASRASGSLNEQFF
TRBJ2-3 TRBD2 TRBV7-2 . TGTGCCAGCAGCCCCTTCCGCGGGAGTACTAGCACAGATACGCAGTATTTT CASSPFRGSTSTDTQYF
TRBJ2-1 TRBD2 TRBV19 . TGTGCCAGTAGTATACTAGCGGGATCATCTGGTGAGCAGTTCTTC CASSILAGSSGEQFF